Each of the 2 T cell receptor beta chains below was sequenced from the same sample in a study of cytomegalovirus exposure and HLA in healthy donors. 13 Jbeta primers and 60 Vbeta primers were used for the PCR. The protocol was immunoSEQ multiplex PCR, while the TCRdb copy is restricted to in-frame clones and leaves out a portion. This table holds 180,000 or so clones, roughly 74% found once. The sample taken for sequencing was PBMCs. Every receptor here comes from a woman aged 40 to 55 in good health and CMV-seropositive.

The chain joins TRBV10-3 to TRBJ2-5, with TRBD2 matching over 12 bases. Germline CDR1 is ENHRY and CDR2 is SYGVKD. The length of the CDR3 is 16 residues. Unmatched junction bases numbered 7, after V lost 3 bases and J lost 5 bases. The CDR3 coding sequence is TGTGCCATCAGTGAACGGCTAGCGGGAGGGCAGGAGACCCAGTACTTC. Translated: CAISERLAGGQETQYF.

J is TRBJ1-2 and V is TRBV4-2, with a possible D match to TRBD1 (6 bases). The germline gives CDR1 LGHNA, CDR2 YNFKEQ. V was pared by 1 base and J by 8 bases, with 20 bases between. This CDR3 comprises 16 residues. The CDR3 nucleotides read TGTGCCAGCAGCCAAGGGGAACAGGGAGGGGGTAAGGGCTACACCTTC. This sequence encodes CASSQGEQGGGKGYTF.